These 31 T cell receptor beta chains came from one sample sequenced in a study of cytomegalovirus exposure and HLA in healthy donors. The study ran its PCR with 60 Vbeta and 13 Jbeta primers. Assay used: immunoSEQ multiplex PCR; TCRdb lists only in-frame clones, some missing. The table records about 130,000 clones, around 80% of them present only once. The sample comprised PBMCs. These receptors all stem from a man aged 25-45 years in good health and CMV-seropositive.

In DNA, the CDR3 is TGTGCCAGCAGCGTCCCAGGAAGCACAGATACGCAGTATTTT. Translated: CASSVPGSTDTQYF. The chain is built from TRBV9 and TRBJ2-3; the D is unclear. V gave up 2 bases and J gave up 0 bases, with 7 bases separating them. Germline CDR1 is SGDLS and CDR2 is YYNGEE. The CDR3 is made up of 14 amino acids.

This rearrangement joins TRBV13 to TRBJ2-2; no definite D call. CDR3 length equals 15 residues. Germline values: CDR1 PRHDT, CDR2 FYEKMQ (reference sequence). Trimming took off 5 bases at V and 3 bases at J, with 13 bases between the two ends. CDR3 region: CASSPGPVDTGELFF. CDR3 sequence (DNA): TGTGCCAGCAGCCCGGGTCCGGTCGACACCGGGGAGCTGTTTTTT. The complete variable domain, with remaining parts taken from reference TRBV13 and TRBJ2-2, reads AAGVIQSPRHLIKEKRETATLKCYPIPRHDTVYWYQQGPGQDPQFLISFYEKMQSDKGSIPDRFSAQQFSDYHSELNMSSLELGDSALYFCASSPGPVDTGELFFGEGSRLTVL.

The chain carries TRBV29-1 and TRBJ2-7, with D unclear. In germline, CDR1 is SQVTM, CDR2 ANQGSEA. The CDR3 has 13 amino acids. V was cut by 1 base and J by 7 bases, with 14 bases left in between. In nucleotides, the CDR3 is TGCAGCGTTGAAGTCCTAGATCCTCTTGAGCAGTACTTC. This codes for CSVEVLDPLEQYF.

This chain uses TRBV9 with TRBJ2-3; 7 bases match TRBD2. The CDR3 has 16 residues. Germline V CDR1 and CDR2: SGDLS, YYNGEE. The V segment lost 0 bases and the J segment 2 bases; nucleotides outside the gene matches: 6. In DNA form, the CDR3 reads TGTGCCAGCAGCGTAGACGGGGGAGGGAACACAGATACGCAGTATTTT. It codes for CASSVDGGGNTDTQYF.

The chain has TRBV28 and TRBJ2-5; 8 bases map to TRBD1. This CDR3 contains 15 residues. Looked up from germline, CDR1 is MDHEN and CDR2 is SYDVKM. V was clipped by 10 bases and J by 7 bases; unmatched bases: 17. This CDR3 is CAIGRLQGDRGTQYF. In nucleotides, the CDR3 is TGTGCCATCGGGCGCTTACAGGGGGACCGGGGGACCCAGTACTTC. The full variable domain, its missing parts supplied by reference TRBV28 and TRBJ2-5, is DVKVTQSSRYLVKRTGEKVFLECVQDMDHENMFWYRQDPGLGLRLIYFSYDVKMKEKGDIPEGYSVSREKKERFSLILESASTNQTSMYLCAIGRLQGDRGTQYFGPGTRLLVL.

This sequence joins TRBV5-4 and TRBJ1-1, with 9 positions matching TRBD1. V shed 4 bases and J 0 bases; nucleotides not matched to a gene: 4. CDR1 and CDR2 (germline): SGHNT, YYREEE (reference sequence). The CDR3 loop spans 15 amino acids. The CDR3 loop reads CASSAGQGMNTEAFF. CDR3 nucleotide sequence: TGTGCCAGCAGCGCGGGACAGGGTATGAACACTGAAGCTTTCTTT.

The rearrangement uses TRBV6-1 and TRBJ2-1, with 10 bases identical to TRBD2. V shed 1 base and J 0 bases; nucleotides not matched to a gene: 3. CDR1 is MNHNS and CDR2 is SASEGT in the germline V gene. This CDR3 region has 17 residues. CDR3 coding DNA: TGTGCCAGCAGTGAAGGGGCTAGCGGGGGCTCCTACAATGAGCAGTTCTTC. Its translation is CASSEGASGGSYNEQFF.

This clone was seen more than once but under ten times. V usage is TRBV28 and J usage is TRBJ2-7, with a possible D match to TRBD2 (6 bases). This CDR3 spans 14 amino acids. With 3 bases removed from V and 4 bases from J, the gap between germline ends came to 13 bases. Germline V gene lookup returns CDR1 MDHEN and CDR2 SYDVKM. CDR3 DNA: TGTGCCAGCAGTTTGGGCGGGATCGGGTACGAGCAGTACTTC. As protein: CASSLGGIGYEQYF.

The gene calls are TRBV5-6 and TRBJ2-7; perhaps TRBD1 as D (5 bases). V was clipped by 1 base and J by 2 bases, with 16 bases between them. The germline V gene encodes CDR1 SGHDT and CDR2 YYEEEE. The CDR3 length is 16 residues. CDR3 bases: TGTGCCAGCAGCTTGACTGGGGCGGACGGAACCTACGAGCAGTACTTC. It translates to CASSLTGADGTYEQYF.

DNA for the CDR3: TGCGCCAGCAGCTTGGGGGGCGAGTTAGTATCCAATGAGCAGTTCTTC. Its protein is CASSLGGELVSNEQFF. The chain links TRBV5-1 to TRBJ2-1; a possible D gene is TRBD1 (5 bases). Germline V gene sequence: CDR1 SGHRS, CDR2 YFSETQ. The CDR3 has 16 amino acids. The V end lost 0 bases, the J end lost 6 bases, and 16 bases lay between the germline ends.

V is TRBV28 and J is TRBJ2-7; tentative D call: TRBD1 (6 bases). The CDR3 loop spans 15 amino acids. Germline CDR1 reads MDHEN; CDR2 reads SYDVKM. Trimming stripped 6 bases from V and 2 bases from J, with 17 bases between. The CDR3 reads CASSKQGSRTYEQYF. CDR3 sequence (DNA): TGTGCCAGCAGCAAGCAGGGGAGTAGAACCTACGAGCAGTACTTC.

V usage is TRBV30 and J usage is TRBJ1-5; 7 bases are shared with TRBD1. Germline V lookup: CDR1 GTSNPN, CDR2 SVGIG (reference sequence). V dropped 2 bases and J dropped 16; count of bases not matched to a gene: 14. This CDR3 has 13 amino acids. The CDR3 nucleotides read TGTGCCTGGAGTACTCGGACGACAGGGTCGGAACATTTT. Its translation is CAWSTRTTGSEHF.

This chain uses TRBV28 with TRBJ2-7; a possible D gene is TRBD2 (5 bases). The germline V gene encodes CDR1 MDHEN and CDR2 SYDVKM. The CDR3 sequence is 13 residues long. Trimming stripped 6 bases from V and 2 bases from J, with 11 bases between. The CDR3, as DNA: TGTGCCAGCAGGAGGGAATCCCCCTACGAGCAGTACTTC. This encodes CASRRESPYEQYF.

The rearrangement links TRBV18 to TRBJ1-5; 8 bases fit TRBD1. The CDR3 runs to 15 residues. The J segment lost 6 bases and the V segment lost 2 bases, leaving 6 bases of the junction unmatched. Per the germline V gene, CDR1 is KGHSH and CDR2 is LQKENI. The CDR3, as DNA: TGTGCCAGCTCACCAGAGCAGGGGGCTACTCAGCCCCAGCATTTT. Protein product: CASSPEQGATQPQHF.

The chain employs TRBV28 and TRBJ1-5; D uncertain. V lost 5 bases and J 3 bases, leaving 17 bases between the germline ends. Germline V lookup: CDR1 MDHEN, CDR2 SYDVKM. The CDR3 extends over 16 amino acids. CDR3 loop: CASSPRIAGSNQPQHF. Written as DNA, the CDR3 is TGTGCCAGCAGTCCCCGTATAGCGGGTTCCAATCAGCCCCAGCATTTT.

This chain uses TRBV9 with TRBJ2-2; TRBD2 might be the D (6 bases). The germline V and J ends were trimmed by 2 bases and 4 bases, with 12 bases remaining between them. Germline V CDR1 and CDR2: SGDLS, YYNGEE. This CDR3 spans 15 amino acids. The CDR3, as DNA: TGTGCCAGCAGCGTTGGCGGGACCGGCACCGGGGAGCTGTTTTTT. Translation gives CASSVGGTGTGELFF.

The rearrangement uses TRBV5-1 and TRBJ2-2; D not resolved. This CDR3 contains 13 residues. Trimming took off 1 base at V and 5 bases at J, with 6 bases between the two ends. CDR1 and CDR2 (germline): SGHRS, YFSETQ. Written as DNA, the CDR3 is TGCGCCAGCAGCTTGATATCGACCGGGGAGCTGTTTTTT. Its protein is CASSLISTGELFF.

The chain joins TRBV13 to TRBJ2-7; 9 bases agree with TRBD1. V lost 2 bases to trimming and J lost 5 bases; unmatched junction nucleotides: 13. In germline, CDR1 is PRHDT, CDR2 FYEKMQ (reference sequence). The CDR3 runs 17 residues. The CDR3, as DNA: TGTGCCAGCAGCTTAAGAAGTCCGGGACAGGGAACGCACGAGCAGTACTTC. It codes for CASSLRSPGQGTHEQYF.

This clone was seen a handful of times. The chain combines TRBV2 with TRBJ1-5; TRBD1 matches at 8 bases. CDR1 is SNHLY and CDR2 is FYNNEI in the germline V gene. CDR3 length: 17 amino acids. V dropped 4 bases and J dropped 0; count of bases not matched to a gene: 8. The CDR3 nucleotides read TGTGCCAGCAGTGGGCGACAGGGGCGATATAGCAATCAGCCCCAGCATTTT. Protein sequence: CASSGRQGRYSNQPQHF.

This sequence joins TRBV25-1 and TRBJ2-1; 7 bases match TRBD1. Unmatched junction bases numbered 4, after V lost 7 bases and J lost 1 base. Per germline, CDR1 MGHDK and CDR2 SYGVNS. The CDR3 consists of 14 residues. CDR3 DNA: TGTGCCAGCACAGAGACAGGGTCCTACAATGAGCAGTTCTTC. This translates into CASTETGSYNEQFF.

The chain links TRBV11-2 to TRBJ2-7, with 7 bases that match TRBD1. This CDR3 contains 15 residues. Germline lookup yields CDR1 SGHAT and CDR2 FQNNGV. After removal of 0 bases from V and 3 bases from J, the junction contained 5 bases not matched to a gene. The DNA of the CDR3 is TGTGCCAGCAGCTTAGATCTGTCAGGGGGCTACGAGCAGTACTTC. Protein sequence: CASSLDLSGGYEQYF. The full variable domain, with the rest looked up from reference TRBV11-2 and TRBJ2-7, is EAGVAQSPRYKIIEKRQSVAFWCNPISGHATLYWYQQILGQGPKLLIQFQNNGVVDDSQLPKDRFSAERLKGVDSTLKIQPAKLEDSAVYLCASSLDLSGGYEQYFGPGTRLTVT.

The J gene is TRBJ2-7, the V gene TRBV10-2; the D gene is possibly TRBD1 (6 bases). The V end was cut by 3 bases, the J end by 3 bases, with 18 bases between. CDR3 length: 16 amino acids. Germline V gene lookup returns CDR1 WSHSY and CDR2 SAAADI. The CDR3 here is CASSDFWDKGSYEQYF. The CDR3 nucleotides read TGCGCCAGCAGTGACTTTTGGGACAAGGGAAGCTACGAGCAGTACTTC.

DNA of the CDR3: TGTGCCAGCAGTGAAAGCTGGAGGGACACTGAAGCTTTCTTT. Its translation: CASSESWRDTEAFF. The J gene is TRBJ1-1, the V gene TRBV6-1; no definite D call. The CDR3 covers 14 residues. Per germline, CDR1 MNHNS and CDR2 SASEGT. V shed 2 bases and J shed 3 bases, with 10 bases lying between them.

The gene calls are TRBV4-1 and TRBJ2-2, with D perhaps matching TRBD2 (6 bases). CDR3 length: 15 amino acids. Trimming took off 0 bases at V and 7 bases at J, with 12 bases between the two ends. Germline CDR1 and CDR2: MGHRA and YSYEKL. The CDR3 DNA reads as TGCGCCAGCAGCCAAGAATCGGGAGCGGGCGGGGAGCTGTTTTTT. Translating gives CASSQESGAGGELFF.

The chain combines TRBV28 with TRBJ1-1, with unresolved D. The CDR3 is 11 residues long. V lost 4 bases and J 11 bases, leaving 11 bases between the germline ends. Germline assignment: CDR1 MDHEN and CDR2 SYDVKM. The CDR3 here is CASSYALLAFF. CDR3 in DNA: TGTGCCAGCAGTTATGCCCTATTGGCTTTCTTT. The whole variable domain, filled in from reference TRBV28 and TRBJ1-1, reads DVKVTQSSRYLVKRTGEKVFLECVQDMDHENMFWYRQDPGLGLRLIYFSYDVKMKEKGDIPEGYSVSREKKERFSLILESASTNQTSMYLCASSYALLAFFGQGTRLTVV.

The V and J genes are TRBV10-3 and TRBJ1-5; TRBD1 matches at 7 bases. Germline V gene lookup returns CDR1 ENHRY and CDR2 SYGVKD. Unmatched junction bases numbered 0, after V lost 2 bases and J lost 5 bases. There are 13 residues in the CDR3. CDR3 DNA: TGTGCCATCAGTGAGGGGACAGATCAGCCCCAGCATTTT. As protein: CAISEGTDQPQHF.

This clone came up a few times. The V and J genes are TRBV6-4 and TRBJ2-7; the match to TRBD2 covers 11 bases. The CDR3 extends over 14 amino acids. Germline V gene data show CDR1 as MRHNA and CDR2 as SNTAGT. Losses at the gene ends were 6 bases for V and 5 bases for J; bases not matched to a gene: 6. This CDR3 reads CASSAGTSGDEQYF. As DNA, the CDR3 is TGTGCCAGCAGCGCCGGGACTAGCGGTGACGAGCAGTACTTC.

This clone was counted a few times. This chain joins TRBV27 and TRBJ2-7; 11 nucleotides match TRBD2. The trim removed 6 bases at V and 5 bases at J, leaving 6 bases unmatched. This CDR3 is 14 amino acids long. CDR1 is MNHEY, CDR2 SMNVEV, per germline (reference sequence). DNA of the CDR3: TGTGCCAGCAGATTAGCGGGAGGGGCCGACGAGCAGTACTTC. It translates to CASRLAGGADEQYF.

Here the CDR3 reads CASSLAGHEQETQYF. The CDR3 bases are TGTGCCAGCAGCTTAGCGGGACACGAGCAAGAGACCCAGTACTTC. The chain carries TRBV11-3 and TRBJ2-5, with a possible D match to TRBD1 (6 bases). CDR1 SGHNT and CDR2 YENEEA come from the germline V gene. The length of the CDR3 is 15 residues. The V gene lost 1 base and the J gene lost 2 bases, with 11 bases spanning the gap.

This rearrangement joins TRBV5-6 to TRBJ2-7, with D perhaps matching TRBD1 (5 bases). The germline gives CDR1 SGHDT, CDR2 YYEEEE. Trimming took 0 bases from V and 4 from J, leaving 8 bases between them. The CDR3 totals 13 residues. In DNA form, the CDR3 reads TGTGCCAGCAGCTTGGGACAGATATACGAGCAGTACTTC. It translates to CASSLGQIYEQYF.

Written as DNA, the CDR3 is TGTGCCAGCAGCTTGGAGGTCCGCGGGAGCGGCTCCTACAATGAGCAGTTCTTC. Its translation: CASSLEVRGSGSYNEQFF. This chain connects TRBV5-4 to TRBJ2-1; 7 nucleotides match TRBD2. Trimming at V came to 0 bases and at J to 0 bases, leaving 9 bases not matched to a gene. Germline CDR1 SGHNT, CDR2 YYREEE (reference sequence). The CDR3 has 18 amino acids.